The rows below give T cell receptor beta chains drawn from one sample of a study of read filtering for tumor transcriptome and immune sequencing. TCRdb reprocessed the reads via MiXCR and lists one record per CDR3 protein. The sample has 39,000 or so distinct CDR3 sequences; 10% to 15% are singletons. Sequenced input: a population of CD138-negative cells sorted from bone marrow. These receptors originate from a donor older than 35 with multiple myeloma. Each CDR3 is given with its conserved first and last residue. A D gene is named only where the DNA matches it firmly. A clone size is listed for some rows: how often the clone was seen (once, few, many), or a class if it is expanded.

size	J	V	D	CDR3	DNA
many	TRBJ2-3	TRBV7-9	-	CASSPPPPVNTDTQYF	TGTGCCAGCAGCCCTCCGCCCCCCGTTAACACAGATACGCAGTATTTT
many	TRBJ2-1	TRBV11-2	-	CASSTRTTSSYNEQFF	TGTGCCAGCAGCACCCGGACGACGAGCTCCTACAATGAGCAGTTCTTC
-	TRBJ2-1	TRBV13	TRBD2	CAGTASGRANNEQSF	TGTGCCGGCACGGCTAGCGGGAGGGCAAACAATGAGCAGTCCTTC
many	TRBJ2-3	TRBV5-1	TRBD1	CASSMDRGGGDTQYF	TGCGCCAGCAGCATGGACAGGGGCGGTGGAGATACGCAGTATTTT
many	TRBJ1-5	TRBV6-6	-	CASRPPERYQPQHF	TGTGCCAGCAGACCCCCTGAACGGTATCAGCCCCAGCATTTT
many	TRBJ1-2	TRBV6-2/TRBV6-3	TRBD1	CASSYSPGQPLHGYTF	TGTGCCAGCAGTTACTCTCCGGGACAGCCACTACATGGCTACACCTTC
many	TRBJ2-2	TRBV11-2	TRBD1	CASSSGQGRLTGELFF	TGTGCCAGCAGCTCCGGACAGGGTCGCCTCACCGGGGAGCTGTTTTTT
many	TRBJ1-1	TRBV20-1	-	CSAPTGNTEAFF	TGCAGTGCCCCGACAGGGAACACTGAAGCTTTCTTT
few	TRBJ1-1	TRBV28	TRBD1	CASSSQGRDTEAFF	TGTGCCAGCAGTTCACAGGGGCGGGACACTGAAGCTTTCTTT
many	TRBJ2-5	TRBV19	TRBD2	CASSPLRATSGGRETQYF	TGTGCCAGTAGTCCCCTTCGAGCGACTAGCGGAGGTCGGGAGACCCAGTACTTC
-	TRBJ2-1	TRBV7-2	TRBD2	CARSPPGPAGGLWQFF	TGTGCCAGAAGCCCCCCGGGACCAGCGGGAGGGCTGTGGCAGTTCTTC
many	TRBJ2-7	TRBV6-2/TRBV6-3	-	CASTKNGVEQYF	TGTGCCAGCACAAAAAACGGGGTCGAGCAGTACTTC
many	TRBJ1-2	TRBV7-2	-	CASSSAGTHLSGYTF	TGTGCCAGCAGCTCCGCCGGCACCCACCTATCTGGCTACACCTTC
many	TRBJ2-3	TRBV20-1	-	CSARPLATDTQYF	TGCAGTGCTAGACCCTTAGCAACAGATACGCAGTATTTT
many	TRBJ2-1	TRBV5-1	-	CASSLLASVSYNEQFF	TGCGCCAGCAGCTTGTTAGCGTCCGTCTCCTACAATGAGCAGTTCTTC
medium-sized	TRBJ2-1	TRBV7-2	-	CASSLVAGAVYNEQFF	TGTGCCAGCAGCTTAGTGGCAGGCGCTGTCTACAATGAGCAGTTCTTC
many	TRBJ2-1	TRBV20-1	-	CSARGFSHNEQFF	TGCAGTGCTAGAGGATTTAGCCATAATGAGCAGTTCTTC